This TCR beta chain was profiled in a study of beta chain features in type 1 diabetes. The study reverse transcribed the entire isolated RNA, so it sequenced expressed TCRB transcripts. The method was immunoSEQ multiplex PCR; TCRdb's version includes in-frame clones alone and lacks a portion of them. Among about 28,000 clones listed, about two thirds were seen once. This clone is a singleton in its sample. Antigen unknown. The germline V gene encodes CDR1 SEHNR and CDR2 FQNEAQ (reference sequence). CDR3 size: 15 residues. V was cut by 5 bases and J by 5 bases, with 17 bases left in between. Study-level findings and limits: Cells that show high TCR expression could be over-represented by cDNA sequencing. Patients with Type 1 diabetes showed moderately but significantly shorter TCRB CDR3s in all four CD4+ subsets.

The J gene is TRBJ2-3, the V gene TRBV7-9; TRBD2 is a possible D gene (6 bases). The receptor was derived from a woman in her 30s with type 1 diabetes. The sequenced sample consisted of Tregs from blood. The DNA of the CDR3 is TGTGCCAGCAGCCACCGGTCGGGGGTAGTAGATACGCAGTATTTT. Translated: CASSHRSGVVDTQYF.